A single sample is the source of the 3 T cell receptor beta chains below, sequenced in a study of control samples from healthy donors and cancer patients. The repertoire was sequenced with immunoSEQ multiplex PCR; TCRdb's copy has only in-frame clones and lacks some. The table lists tens of thousands of clones, about four fifths of them singletons, with 38% in the top ten. Specimen: PBMCs. The source of these receptors is a man between 65 and 79 years old with lung cancer.

The V call is TRBV19, the J call TRBJ1-1; D remains ambiguous. Per the germline V gene, CDR1 is LNHDA and CDR2 is SQIVND (reference sequence). The CDR3 runs 13 residues. The ends were cut back, 8 bases at V and 2 bases at J, with 12 bases in the middle. CDR3: CASSLWPNTEAFF. The DNA of the CDR3 is TGTGCCAGTTCCTTGTGGCCCAACACTGAAGCTTTCTTT. Full variable domain (rest looked up from reference TRBV19 and TRBJ1-1): DGGITQSPKYLFRKEGQNVTLSCEQNLNHDAMYWYRQDPGQGLRLIYYSQIVNDFQKGDIAEGYSVSREKKESFPLTVTSAQKNPTAFYLCASSLWPNTEAFFGQGTRLTVV.

This clone was detected many times. One junction end disagrees with the germline gene, perhaps due to a read error. V and J are TRBV30 and TRBJ1-4; TRBD1 matches 7 bases. The CDR3 has 14 residues. Germline CDR1 and CDR2: GTSNPN and SVGIG (reference sequence). The DNA for the CDR3 is TGTGCCTGGATAGTAGGCAGGGGGAATGGAAAACTGTTTTTT. As protein: CAWIVGRGNGKLFF.

This clone was seen a single time. The genes are TRBV5-1 and TRBJ1-2; D gene uncertain. The CDR3 extends over 14 amino acids. Trimming removed 0 bases at V and 2 bases at J, with 8 bases between. Germline loops: CDR1 SGHRS, CDR2 YFSETQ. The CDR3 loop is CASSLERGNYGYTF. CDR3 coding DNA: TGCGCCAGCAGCTTGGAACGGGGAAACTATGGCTACACCTTC.